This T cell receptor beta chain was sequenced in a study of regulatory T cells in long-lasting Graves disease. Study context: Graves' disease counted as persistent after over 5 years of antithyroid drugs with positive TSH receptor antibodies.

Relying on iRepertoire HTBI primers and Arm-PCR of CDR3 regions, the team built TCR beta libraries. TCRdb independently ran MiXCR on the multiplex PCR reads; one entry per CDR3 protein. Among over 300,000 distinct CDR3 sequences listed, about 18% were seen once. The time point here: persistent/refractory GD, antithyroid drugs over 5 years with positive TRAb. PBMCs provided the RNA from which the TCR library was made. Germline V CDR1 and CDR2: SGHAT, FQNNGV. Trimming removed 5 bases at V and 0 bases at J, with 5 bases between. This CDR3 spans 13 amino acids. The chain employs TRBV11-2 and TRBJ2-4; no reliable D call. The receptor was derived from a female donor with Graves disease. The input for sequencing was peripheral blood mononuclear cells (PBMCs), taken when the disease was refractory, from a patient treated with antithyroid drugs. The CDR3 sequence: CASSHLAKNIQYF. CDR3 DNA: TGTGCCAGCAGCCACCTAGCCAAAAACATTCAGTACTTC. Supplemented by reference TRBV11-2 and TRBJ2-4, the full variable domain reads EAGVAQSPRYKIIEKRQSVAFWCNPISGHATLYWYQQILGQGPKLLIQFQNNGVVDDSQLPKDRFSAERLKGVDSTLKIQPAKLEDSAVYLCASSHLAKNIQYFGAGTRLSVL.